Presented here are 7 T cell receptor beta chains from one specimen sequenced in a study of blood T cell repertoires in COVID-19. The assay was immunoSEQ multiplex PCR, and TCRdb's table has in-frame clones only and misses some. The sample carries over 40,000 clones, 70% to 90% recorded once. Sample: peripheral blood. These receptors came from an older man with acute or convalescent COVID-19.

This sequence joins TRBV27 and TRBJ2-3; TRBD1 agrees at 7 bases. CDR3 length equals 15 residues. Trimming cost V 3 bases and J 3 bases; bases outside gene matches: 6. Germline assignment: CDR1 MNHEY and CDR2 SMNVEV (reference sequence). CDR3 bases: TGTGCCAGCAGTTTTTTCGGACAGGAAACAGATACGCAGTATTTT. Translation: CASSFFGQETDTQYF.

In its sample, this clone was seen once. The chain employs TRBV3-1 (or the pseudogene TRBV3-2) and TRBJ2-7; 11 bases are a match to TRBD1. CDR3 size: 14 residues. Germline values: CDR1 LGHDT, CDR2 YNNKEL (reference sequence). The ends lost 3 bases at V and 4 bases at J; junction bases unmatched: 2. In nucleotides, the CDR3 is TGTGCCAGCAGCCACGGACAGGGGGCTTACGAGCAGTACTTC. This codes for CASSHGQGAYEQYF.

Only one count was recorded for this clone. J is TRBJ1-4 and V is TRBV4-1; 10 bases line up with TRBD1. J was trimmed by 7 bases and V by 4 bases; bases with no gene match: 6. This CDR3 region has 15 residues. Germline-derived CDR1 and CDR2 are MGHRA and YSYEKL. CDR3 region: CASSPSGTGAEKLFF. The CDR3 region has the DNA TGCGCCAGCAGCCCCTCCGGGACAGGGGCTGAAAAACTGTTTTTT.

The chain combines TRBV9 with TRBJ1-1, with 10 bases lining up with TRBD1. CDR1 is SGDLS, CDR2 YYNGEE, per germline. There are 15 residues in the CDR3. The V gene end was trimmed by 2 bases and the J gene end by 5 bases; junction bases not matched to a gene: 6. CDR3 loop: CASSVRGQGTTEAFF. In DNA form, the CDR3 reads TGTGCCAGCAGCGTTAGGGGACAGGGGACGACTGAAGCTTTCTTT.

This chain uses TRBV9 with TRBJ1-2; D is possibly TRBD1 (6 bases). The CDR3 extends over 13 amino acids. V was shortened by 2 bases and J by 7 bases, with 12 bases between the two germline ends. CDR1 and CDR2 (germline): SGDLS, YYNGEE. The CDR3 bases are TGTGCCAGCAGCGTCGGGGGGCAAAGTGGCTACACCTTC. The encoded protein is CASSVGGQSGYTF.

This sequence joins TRBV11-2 and TRBJ2-7; 11 nucleotides agree with TRBD2. Looked up from germline, CDR1 is SGHAT and CDR2 is FQNNGV. The length of the CDR3 is 15 residues. V was clipped by 4 bases and J by 1 base; unmatched bases: 3. The DNA of the CDR3 is TGTGCCAGCAGCTCAAGACTAGCGGGGTCCTACGAGCAGTACTTC. Amino acid sequence: CASSSRLAGSYEQYF.

The chain recombines TRBV9 with TRBJ1-4, with D possibly being TRBD1 (5 bases). The CDR3 consists of 14 residues. Germline CDR1 and CDR2: SGDLS and YYNGEE. Trimming removed 2 bases at V and 8 bases at J, with 13 bases between. CDR3 in DNA: TGTGCCAGCAGCGTTAGCCAGGGTCGGGAAAAACTGTTTTTT. Translation: CASSVSQGREKLFF.